This T cell receptor (beta chain) was observed in a study of cytomegalovirus exposure and HLA in healthy donors. Study findings and constraints: According to the study, around 180 TCR beta chains were cytomegalovirus-associated. As a later analysis showed, several of the most significant clusters appeared to be linked to common viral pathogens. HLA alleles showed associations with roughly 17,000 TCR beta sequences in a later analysis, at a 0.05 false discovery rate. Most of the TCR beta V segments (in an earlier analysis) were productive either about 90% or about 30% of the time.

For this clone: Its antigen is still unknown.

PCR primers comprised 60 Vbeta and 13 Jbeta primers. Only in-frame clones appear in the TCRdb table, and some are missing; sequencing was by immunoSEQ multiplex PCR. The sample holds some 180,000 clones, more than 65% seen once. From germline, CDR1 is SQVTM and CDR2 ANQGSEA. The CDR3 runs to 13 residues. Trimming took off 7 bases at V and 0 bases at J, with 9 bases between the two ends. V gene TRBV29-1 combines with J gene TRBJ1-4; D is uncertain. The TCR originated in a woman in her twenties or thirties in good health and CMV-seropositive. Material for sequencing was PBMCs. CDR3 region: CSAGIPTNEKLFF. Written as DNA, the CDR3 is TGCAGCGCAGGTATTCCAACTAATGAAAAACTGTTTTTT.